The 16 T cell receptor beta chains in this list originate from one sample, sequenced in a study of post-analysis software for immune sequencing data. Unique molecular identifiers featured in each of the TCR beta cDNA libraries. TCRdb itself ran the PCR reads through MiXCR, one entry per CDR3 protein. The data contain roughly 800,000 distinct CDR3 sequences, about 53% of them singletons. Study observations and caveats: When patients were compared with controls, 4 or 5 TRBV segments were more frequent, TRBV5-6, TRBV5-1 and TRBV20-1 among them.

No cognate antigen is known for these TCRs. Material: blood. The receptors derive from a girl aged 5-17 years with multiple sclerosis.

The table lists this clonotype with many counts. The chain uses TRBV29-1 and TRBJ2-3; D possibly matches TRBD1 or TRBD2 (6 bases each). The CDR3 contains 14 residues. Germline CDR1 and CDR2: SQVTM and ANQGSEA. With 5 bases removed from V and 5 bases from J, the gap between germline ends came to 17 bases. The CDR3 is CSVTGLVGGDTQYF. The CDR3, as DNA: TGCAGCGTTACAGGGTTGGTCGGGGGAGATACGCAGTATTTT.

This chain connects TRBV6-5 to TRBJ2-1, with 11 bases fitting TRBD2. This CDR3 has 17 residues. The junction had 10 bases not matched to a gene; V was cut back by 0 bases and J by 9 bases. Germline V CDR1 and CDR2: MNHEY, SVGAGI. The CDR3 loop reads CASSYSGLAGQRGEQFF. The CDR3 coding sequence is TGTGCCAGCAGTTACTCAGGACTAGCGGGCCAACGGGGTGAGCAGTTCTTC.

The V call is TRBV7-2, the J call TRBJ2-1; D is unclear. Between the trimmed V and J ends, which lost 3 bases and 0 bases, there was a span of 15 bases. Germline CDR1 reads SGHTA; CDR2 reads FQGNSA. The CDR3 totals 17 residues. This CDR3 reads CASSFHRARSSYNEQFF. The CDR3 DNA reads as TGTGCCAGCAGCTTTCATCGGGCCCGGAGCTCCTACAATGAGCAGTTCTTC.

The chain recombines TRBV15 with TRBJ1-2, with D hard to call. The germline V gene has CDR1 LNHNV and CDR2 YYDKDF (reference sequence). V was cut by 2 bases and J by 3 bases, with 16 bases left in between. CDR3 length: 16 residues. Written as DNA, the CDR3 is TGTGCCACCAGCAGAAGGACGGACCCAAGGCACTATGGCTACACCTTC. Amino acid sequence: CATSRRTDPRHYGYTF.

This clonotype was detected once. V gene TRBV15 combines with J gene TRBJ2-3, with 10 bases that match TRBD1. The J segment lost 1 base and the V segment lost 5 bases, leaving 6 bases of the junction unmatched. Germline loops: CDR1 LNHNV, CDR2 YYDKDF (reference sequence). This CDR3 region has 16 residues. CDR3 in amino acids: CATSSGDRGRTDTQYF. As DNA, the CDR3 is TGTGCCACCAGCTCAGGGGACAGGGGACGCACAGATACGCAGTATTTT. Full variable domain (rest looked up from reference TRBV15 and TRBJ2-3): DAMVIQNPRYQVTQFGKPVTLSCSQTLNHNVMYWYQQKSSQAPKLLFHYYDKDFNNEADTPDNFQSRRPNTSFCFLDIRSPGLGDTAMYLCATSSGDRGRTDTQYFGPGTRLTVL.

The table lists this clonotype with a few counts. The genes are TRBV18 and TRBJ2-7; 9 bases agree with TRBD1. V was pared by 6 bases and J by 3 bases, with 6 bases of the junction left unmatched. The germline V gene encodes CDR1 KGHSH and CDR2 LQKENI. This CDR3 spans 14 amino acids. The CDR3 is CASSLSGQGYEQYF. CDR3 bases: TGTGCCAGCTCTCTATCGGGACAGGGCTACGAGCAGTACTTC.

The table lists this clonotype with a count of one. The chain combines TRBV12-3 or TRBV12-4 with TRBJ1-4; 7 nucleotides line up with TRBD1. Trimming removed 4 bases from V and 8 bases from J; junction bases left unmatched: 7. This CDR3 has 14 amino acids. The DNA for the CDR3 is TGTGCCAGCAGTTCCAGGGGGGTTAAAGAAAAACTGTTTTTT. Protein sequence: CASSSRGVKEKLFF.

The chain uses TRBV6-2 or TRBV6-3 and TRBJ2-7; TRBD2 matches 10 bases. The CDR3 has 16 amino acids. V shed 5 bases, J shed 2 bases, and the junction held 9 bases outside the gene matches. Germline CDR1 and CDR2: MNHEY and SVGEGT. DNA for the CDR3: TGTGCCAGCAGTCCCCCCGCACTAGCGGGGACCTACGAGCAGTACTTC. Encoded protein: CASSPPALAGTYEQYF.

This clonotype was seen more than once but under ten times. This rearrangement joins TRBV20-1 to TRBJ2-3; 11 bases map to TRBD2. The CDR3 runs to 16 residues. V dropped 3 bases and J dropped 3; count of bases not matched to a gene: 8. Germline values: CDR1 DFQATT, CDR2 SNEGSKA (reference sequence). CDR3 nucleotide sequence: TGCAGTGCTAGGCCTACTAGCGGGAGAGTGACAGATACGCAGTATTTT. Translating gives CSARPTSGRVTDTQYF.

V usage is TRBV6-5 and J usage is TRBJ2-3; TRBD2 agrees at 12 bases. Looked up from germline, CDR1 is MNHEY and CDR2 is SVGAGI. This CDR3 contains 18 residues. The V segment lost 2 bases and the J segment 1 base; nucleotides outside the gene matches: 7. CDR3 in amino acids: CASSYLAGGPQGTDTQYF. CDR3 DNA: TGTGCCAGCAGTTACCTAGCGGGAGGGCCTCAGGGCACAGATACGCAGTATTTT.

The CDR3 region is CASSTPEAGDYNEQFF. The CDR3 DNA reads TGTGCCAGCAGCACCCCTGAAGCGGGAGACTACAATGAGCAGTTCTTC. This chain links TRBV7-8 with TRBJ2-1, with 8 nucleotides matching TRBD2. The CDR3 covers 16 residues. Germline V gene lookup returns CDR1 SGHVS and CDR2 FQNEAQ. V lost 5 bases to trimming and J lost 3 bases; unmatched junction nucleotides: 9.

The rearrangement links TRBV5-1 to TRBJ2-1; 7 bases line up with TRBD2. Trimming took 4 bases from V and 5 from J; bases not matched to a gene: 9. The CDR3 totals 15 residues. Germline-derived CDR1 and CDR2 are SGHRS and YFSETQ. CDR3 residues: CASSPSAGKHNEQFF. The DNA for the CDR3 is TGCGCCAGCAGCCCCTCAGCGGGGAAACACAATGAGCAGTTCTTC.

The CDR3: CASSLTVGYQETQYF. The CDR3 region has the DNA TGTGCCAGCAGCTTAACGGTGGGGTACCAAGAGACCCAGTACTTC. This chain connects TRBV7-3 to TRBJ2-5; no clear D gene. Germline V CDR1 and CDR2: SGHTA, FQGTGA. The germline V and J ends were trimmed by 0 bases and 0 bases, with 8 bases remaining between them. CDR3 length: 15 residues.

This clonotype appeared a few times. The chain employs TRBV9 and TRBJ2-5; D is possibly TRBD1 (6 bases). The CDR3 has 15 amino acids. Trimming stripped 4 bases from V and 5 bases from J, with 18 bases between. The V gene's germline CDR1 is SGDLS and CDR2 YYNGEE. The CDR3 nucleotides are TGTGCCAGCAGCCCCGGGACACAACAATGGGAGACCCAGTACTTC. Encoded protein: CASSPGTQQWETQYF. Together with reference TRBV9 and TRBJ2-5, the CDR3 gives the full variable domain: DSGVTQTPKHLITATGQRVTLRCSPRSGDLSVYWYQQSLDQGLQFLIQYYNGEERAKGNILERFSAQQFPDLHSELNLSSLELGDSALYFCASSPGTQQWETQYFGPGTRLLVL.

V is TRBV5-5 and J is TRBJ1-2; 8 bases align to TRBD1. Germline V lookup: CDR1 SGHKS, CDR2 YYEKEE (reference sequence). Germline trimming cut 1 base from V and 4 bases from J; bases unmatched to any gene: 6. The CDR3 is made up of 15 amino acids. The CDR3 DNA reads as TGTGCCAGCAGCTTGAGGGACAGGTCCTCCTATGGCTACACCTTC. It yields the protein CASSLRDRSSYGYTF.

This clonotype showed up just a few times. The rearrangement joins TRBV12-3 or TRBV12-4 to TRBJ2-7; the match to TRBD1 covers 9 bases. The CDR3 totals 13 residues. J gave up 5 bases and V 6 bases, and 5 bases lay outside the gene matches. CDR3 DNA sequence: TGTGCCAGCAGCGGACAGGGGATTGACGAGCAGTACTTC. This sequence encodes CASSGQGIDEQYF.